A selection of T cell receptor beta chains follows, all from one sample in a study of a mutant IDH1 vaccine in newly diagnosed glioma. Using immunoSEQ multiplex PCR, the repertoire was profiled, and TCRdb retains in-frame clones only, with some absent. The table has roughly 40,000 clones, roughly 90% seen once. No antigens are known for them. The sequenced sample was PBMCs, obtained from a glioma patient whose treatment included an IDH1 peptide vaccine. The receptors were sampled from a man aged 45-65 years with glioma. The CDR3 runs from the conserved cysteine through the conserved F or W. D genes are given only for firm matches. Some rows mark clone size as missing; the rest say once, few, many or name a class of expanded clone.

size,V,D,J,DNA,CDR3
NA,TRBV6-6,NA,TRBJ2-7,TGTGCCAGCAGCCGCGGGCAGAGCTCCTACGAGCAGTACTTC,CASSRGQSSYEQYF
few,TRBV5-1,TRBD1,TRBJ2-2,TGCGCCAGCAGCCTAGGGACAGGGGGTACCGGGGAGCTGTTTTTT,CASSLGTGGTGELFF
few,TRBV6-1,NA,TRBJ1-5,TGTGCCAGCAGTCCTCAGACAGGCAATCAGCCCCAGCATTTT,CASSPQTGNQPQHF
NA,TRBV29-1,TRBD1,TRBJ2-7,TGCAGCGTACGGACAGGGAAAGGCGAGCAGTACTTC,CSVRTGKGEQYF
NA,TRBV9,TRBD2,TRBJ2-7,TGTGCCAGCAGCGTACTAGCGGGAGTGGGCCCCTACGAGCAGTACTTC,CASSVLAGVGPYEQYF
NA,TRBV5-1,NA,TRBJ1-2,TGCGCCAGCAGCTTGGCGGGGCAGAACGCTTATGGCTACACCTTC,CASSLAGQNAYGYTF
NA,TRBV10-3,NA,TRBJ1-2,TGTGCCATCAGCATCCAGGGGTATGGCTACACCTTC,CAISIQGYGYTF
NA,TRBV28,TRBD1,TRBJ1-2,TGTGCCAGCAGTGACCGTCCTGGACAGGGCGACTATGGCTACACCTTC,CASSDRPGQGDYGYTF
NA,TRBV19,NA,TRBJ1-2,TGTGCCAGTAGTATACCGCTGGGGGTTGATGGCTACACCTTC,CASSIPLGVDGYTF
NA,TRBV6-6,TRBD1,TRBJ1-3,TGTGCCAGCAGGAAGGGGGCGTTAGGTAACACCATATATTTT,CASRKGALGNTIYF
NA,TRBV5-1,NA,TRBJ1-5,TGCGCCAGCAGCTCTGACGGGACCCCAAATCAGCCCCAGCATTTT,CASSSDGTPNQPQHF
once,TRBV19,TRBD2,TRBJ2-5,TGTGCCAGTAAGACCACTAGCGGCCACCAAGAGACCCAGTACTTC,CASKTTSGHQETQYF
once,TRBV6-5,NA,TRBJ1-2,TGTGCCAGCAGATGGAACCAAAACTATGGCTACACCTTC,CASRWNQNYGYTF
few,TRBV7-2,NA,TRBJ2-1,TGTGCCAGCAGCTCGGGACCGAATGAGCAGTTCTTC,CASSSGPNEQFF
NA,TRBV5-1,TRBD1,TRBJ2-7,TGCGCCAGCAGCTTGACAGGGGGCTTCTACGAGCAGTACTTC,CASSLTGGFYEQYF
NA,TRBV11-1,NA,TRBJ2-1,TGTGCCAGCAGCTTAGGCGGGCGCTCCTACAATGAGCAGTTCTTC,CASSLGGRSYNEQFF